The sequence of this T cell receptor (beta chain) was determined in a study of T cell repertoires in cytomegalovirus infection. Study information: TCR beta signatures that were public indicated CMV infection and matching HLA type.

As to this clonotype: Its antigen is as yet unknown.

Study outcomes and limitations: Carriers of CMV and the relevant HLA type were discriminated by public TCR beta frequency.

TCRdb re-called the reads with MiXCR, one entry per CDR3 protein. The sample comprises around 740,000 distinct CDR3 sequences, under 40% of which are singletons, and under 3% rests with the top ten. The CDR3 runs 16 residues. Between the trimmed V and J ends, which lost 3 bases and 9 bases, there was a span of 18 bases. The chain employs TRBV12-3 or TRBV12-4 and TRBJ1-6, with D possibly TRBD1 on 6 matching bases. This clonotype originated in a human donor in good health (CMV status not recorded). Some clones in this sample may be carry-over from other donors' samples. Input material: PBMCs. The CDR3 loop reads CASSFGRAGDGSPLHF. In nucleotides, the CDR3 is TGTGCCAGCAGTTTCGGCCGGGCAGGGGACGGTTCACCCCTCCACTTT.